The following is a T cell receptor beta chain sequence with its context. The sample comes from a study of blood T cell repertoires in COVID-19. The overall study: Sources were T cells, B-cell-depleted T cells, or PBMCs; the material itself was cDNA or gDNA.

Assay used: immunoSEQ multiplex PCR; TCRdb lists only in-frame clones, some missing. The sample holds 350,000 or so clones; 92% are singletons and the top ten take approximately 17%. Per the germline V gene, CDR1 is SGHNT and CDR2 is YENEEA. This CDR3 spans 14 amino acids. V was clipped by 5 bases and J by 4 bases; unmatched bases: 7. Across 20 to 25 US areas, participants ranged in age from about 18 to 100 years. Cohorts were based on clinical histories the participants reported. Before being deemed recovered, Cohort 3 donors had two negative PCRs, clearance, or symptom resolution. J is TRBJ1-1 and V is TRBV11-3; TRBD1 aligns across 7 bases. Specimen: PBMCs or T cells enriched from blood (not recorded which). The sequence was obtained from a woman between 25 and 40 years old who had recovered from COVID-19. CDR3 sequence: CASSPRQGATEAFF. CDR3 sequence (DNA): TGTGCCAGCAGCCCGAGACAGGGCGCCACTGAAGCTTTCTTT.